Listed below are T cell receptor beta chains from one sample, sequenced in a study of blood T cell repertoires in COVID-19. The table came from immunoSEQ multiplex PCR; TCRdb's copy has only in-frame clones and leaves some out. Of approximately 350,000 clones listed, about 88% are singletons. The sample comprised PBMCs or T cells enriched from blood (not recorded which). These TCRs come from a woman aged 25-40 years who had recovered from COVID-19. Each CDR3 is given with its conserved first and last residue. A D gene is named only where the DNA matches it firmly. Rows give clone size only sometimes, using once, few, many, or a class for an expanded clone.

v_call: TRBV5-1; j_call: TRBJ2-7; d_call: TRBD2; clone_size: once; cdr3_aa: CASSLGLATYEQYF; cdr3_nt: TGCGCCAGCAGCTTGGGACTAGCCACCTACGAGCAGTACTTC
v_call: TRBV5-4; j_call: TRBJ2-7; d_call: TRBD1; clone_size: .; cdr3_aa: CASSPPGQGSYEQYF; cdr3_nt: TGTGCCAGCAGTCCCCCGGGACAGGGCTCCTACGAGCAGTACTTC
v_call: TRBV28; j_call: TRBJ1-2; d_call: .; clone_size: .; cdr3_aa: CASSLTDLYGYTF; cdr3_nt: TGTGCCAGCAGTTTAACAGACCTCTATGGCTACACCTTC
v_call: TRBV27; j_call: TRBJ1-4; d_call: .; clone_size: .; cdr3_aa: CASHLLGLATNEKLFF; cdr3_nt: TGTGCCAGCCATCTCCTGGGGCTTGCAACTAATGAAAAACTGTTTTTT
v_call: TRBV19; j_call: TRBJ1-1; d_call: .; clone_size: .; cdr3_aa: CASSIARGAVRAFF; cdr3_nt: TGTGCCAGTAGTATAGCGCGGGGGGCGGTGCGGGCTTTCTTT
v_call: TRBV3-1/TRBV3-2; j_call: TRBJ2-5; d_call: TRBD2; clone_size: .; cdr3_aa: CASSREGGEETQYF; cdr3_nt: TGTGCCAGCAGCCGGGAGGGCGGAGAAGAGACCCAGTACTTC
v_call: TRBV29-1; j_call: TRBJ1-2; d_call: .; clone_size: .; cdr3_aa: CSATTEILLDGYTF; cdr3_nt: TGCAGCGCTACGACAGAGATCCTTTTAGATGGCTACACCTTC
v_call: TRBV12-3/TRBV12-4; j_call: TRBJ2-1; d_call: .; clone_size: once; cdr3_aa: CASSSFREQFF; cdr3_nt: TGTGCCAGCAGCTCGTTTCGTGAGCAGTTCTTC
v_call: TRBV19; j_call: TRBJ2-5; d_call: TRBD2; clone_size: .; cdr3_aa: CASSMGLAEETQYF; cdr3_nt: TGTGCCAGTAGTATGGGACTAGCGGAAGAGACCCAGTACTTC
v_call: TRBV5-1; j_call: TRBJ1-1; d_call: TRBD1; clone_size: .; cdr3_aa: CASSLDATGALTEAFF; cdr3_nt: TGCGCCAGCAGCTTGGACGCCACAGGGGCCCTAACTGAAGCTTTCTTT
v_call: TRBV28; j_call: TRBJ1-2; d_call: .; clone_size: .; cdr3_aa: CASSLLITNYGYTF; cdr3_nt: TGTGCCAGCAGTTTATTAATCACAAACTATGGCTACACCTTC
v_call: TRBV12-3/TRBV12-4; j_call: TRBJ1-1; d_call: TRBD1; clone_size: .; cdr3_aa: CASTVQGDTEAFF; cdr3_nt: TGTGCCAGCACCGTACAGGGGGACACTGAAGCTTTCTTT
v_call: TRBV2; j_call: TRBJ2-5; d_call: .; clone_size: .; cdr3_aa: CASSAWTAQETQYF; cdr3_nt: TGTGCCAGCAGTGCGTGGACAGCCCAAGAGACCCAGTACTTC
v_call: TRBV6-5; j_call: TRBJ2-3; d_call: .; clone_size: .; cdr3_aa: CASSSSPGDTQYF; cdr3_nt: TGTGCCAGCAGTTCGAGTCCCGGGGATACGCAGTATTTT
v_call: TRBV2; j_call: TRBJ2-7; d_call: TRBD1; clone_size: .; cdr3_aa: CASMGQGGYEQYF; cdr3_nt: TGTGCCAGCATGGGACAGGGGGGCTACGAGCAGTACTTC
v_call: TRBV19; j_call: TRBJ2-1; d_call: .; clone_size: .; cdr3_aa: CASSTSGGSYNEQFF; cdr3_nt: TGTGCCAGTAGTACAAGCGGAGGCTCCTACAATGAGCAGTTCTTC
v_call: TRBV5-1; j_call: TRBJ2-7; d_call: .; clone_size: .; cdr3_aa: CASSSGRGSSYEQYF; cdr3_nt: TGCGCCAGCAGCTCGGGTCGCGGCAGCTCCTACGAGCAGTACTTC
v_call: TRBV28; j_call: TRBJ1-4; d_call: TRBD1; clone_size: .; cdr3_aa: CASSPDRFATNEKLFF; cdr3_nt: TGTGCCAGCAGTCCGGACAGGTTCGCAACTAATGAAAAACTGTTTTTT
v_call: TRBV28; j_call: TRBJ2-7; d_call: TRBD1; clone_size: .; cdr3_aa: CASSPGQGKFYEQYF; cdr3_nt: TGTGCCAGCAGTCCTGGACAGGGTAAATTCTACGAGCAGTACTTC
v_call: TRBV28; j_call: TRBJ1-5; d_call: .; clone_size: .; cdr3_aa: CASSPPNQPQHF; cdr3_nt: TGTGCCAGCAGTCCCCCTAATCAGCCCCAGCATTTT
v_call: TRBV15; j_call: TRBJ1-1; d_call: TRBD1; clone_size: few; cdr3_aa: CATKRQGPNTEAFF; cdr3_nt: TGTGCCACCAAGAGACAGGGACCGAACACTGAAGCTTTCTTT
v_call: TRBV7-9; j_call: TRBJ1-4; d_call: .; clone_size: .; cdr3_aa: CASSLDRRTPNEKLFF; cdr3_nt: TGTGCCAGCAGCTTAGACCGAAGGACACCTAATGAAAAACTGTTTTTT
v_call: TRBV6-5; j_call: TRBJ1-1; d_call: .; clone_size: .; cdr3_aa: CASSQDRGGTEAFF; cdr3_nt: TGTGCCAGCAGCCAAGACCGAGGAGGGACTGAAGCTTTCTTT
v_call: TRBV2; j_call: TRBJ1-6; d_call: .; clone_size: .; cdr3_aa: CASKGFNPAGGLNSPLHF; cdr3_nt: TGTGCCAGCAAAGGTTTCAATCCCGCGGGGGGCCTGAATTCACCCCTCCACTTT
v_call: TRBV6-5; j_call: TRBJ1-2; d_call: .; clone_size: .; cdr3_aa: CASSYSGRGYGYTF; cdr3_nt: TGTGCCAGCAGTTATTCCGGACGGGGCTATGGCTACACCTTC
v_call: TRBV7-2; j_call: TRBJ2-1; d_call: .; clone_size: .; cdr3_aa: CASSLSVTYNEQFF; cdr3_nt: TGTGCCAGCAGCTTATCGGTTACCTACAATGAGCAGTTCTTC
v_call: TRBV5-5; j_call: TRBJ2-5; d_call: TRBD2; clone_size: .; cdr3_aa: CASSHTSGTHQETQYF; cdr3_nt: TGTGCCAGCAGCCATACTAGCGGGACCCACCAAGAGACCCAGTACTTC
v_call: TRBV9; j_call: TRBJ1-1; d_call: .; clone_size: .; cdr3_aa: CASSVRSQNTEAFF; cdr3_nt: TGTGCCAGCAGCGTACGATCACAGAACACTGAAGCTTTCTTT
v_call: TRBV19; j_call: TRBJ1-1; d_call: .; clone_size: .; cdr3_aa: CASSNQGTTEAFF; cdr3_nt: TGTGCCAGTAGTAATCAGGGAACTACTGAAGCTTTCTTT
v_call: TRBV6-1; j_call: TRBJ2-4; d_call: .; clone_size: .; cdr3_aa: CASSEPEKLVQYF; cdr3_nt: TGTGCCAGCAGTGAACCCGAGAAGCTAGTTCAGTACTTC
v_call: TRBV5-1; j_call: TRBJ2-5; d_call: TRBD2; clone_size: .; cdr3_aa: CASSLGTSGGAEETQYF; cdr3_nt: TGCGCCAGCAGCTTGGGTACTAGCGGGGGGGCTGAGGAGACCCAGTACTTC
v_call: TRBV5-1; j_call: TRBJ1-2; d_call: .; clone_size: .; cdr3_aa: CASSLEGLPNYGYTF; cdr3_nt: TGCGCCAGCAGCTTGGAAGGACTTCCTAACTATGGCTACACCTTC
v_call: TRBV28; j_call: TRBJ1-6; d_call: TRBD1; clone_size: .; cdr3_aa: CASSFWGQGGFPLHF; cdr3_nt: TGTGCCAGCAGTTTCTGGGGACAGGGGGGCTTCCCCCTCCACTTT
v_call: TRBV27; j_call: TRBJ2-1; d_call: .; clone_size: .; cdr3_aa: CASSFTGSYNEQFF; cdr3_nt: TGTGCCAGCAGTTTTACAGGGTCCTACAATGAGCAGTTCTTC
v_call: TRBV30; j_call: TRBJ1-1; d_call: TRBD1; clone_size: .; cdr3_aa: CAWSYKGTAQAFF; cdr3_nt: TGTGCCTGGAGCTACAAAGGGACAGCACAAGCTTTCTTT
v_call: TRBV11-2; j_call: TRBJ2-3; d_call: .; clone_size: .; cdr3_aa: CASVPPGGRRDTQYF; cdr3_nt: TGTGCCAGCGTCCCCCCGGGGGGCCGTAGAGATACGCAGTATTTT
v_call: TRBV6-5; j_call: TRBJ1-3; d_call: .; clone_size: once; cdr3_aa: CASSYSWRQFGNTIYF; cdr3_nt: TGTGCCAGCAGTTACTCGTGGAGACAGTTCGGAAACACCATATATTTT
v_call: TRBV25-1; j_call: TRBJ2-2; d_call: .; clone_size: .; cdr3_aa: CASSESRRGNTGELFF; cdr3_nt: TGTGCCAGCAGTGAATCCCGACGAGGTAACACCGGGGAGCTGTTTTTT
v_call: TRBV5-4; j_call: TRBJ1-6; d_call: TRBD1; clone_size: .; cdr3_aa: CASSLAGTGTYNSPLHF; cdr3_nt: TGTGCCAGCAGCTTGGCCGGGACAGGGACCTATAATTCACCCCTCCACTTT
v_call: TRBV9; j_call: TRBJ1-1; d_call: .; clone_size: .; cdr3_aa: CASSGGMNTEAFF; cdr3_nt: TGTGCCAGCAGCGGAGGAATGAACACTGAAGCTTTCTTT
v_call: TRBV10-3; j_call: TRBJ1-1; d_call: .; clone_size: .; cdr3_aa: CAISGVPTENTEAFF; cdr3_nt: TGTGCCATCAGTGGGGTCCCAACAGAGAACACTGAAGCTTTCTTT
v_call: TRBV21-1; j_call: TRBJ2-5; d_call: .; clone_size: .; cdr3_aa: CASSKGPSGREETQYF; cdr3_nt: TGTGCCAGCAGCAAAGGGCCTAGCGGGAGGGAAGAGACCCAGTACTTC
v_call: TRBV29-1; j_call: TRBJ2-1; d_call: TRBD2; clone_size: .; cdr3_aa: CSVEEGLAGDYNEQFF; cdr3_nt: TGCAGCGTTGAAGAGGGACTAGCGGGGGATTACAATGAGCAGTTCTTC
v_call: TRBV4-1; j_call: TRBJ2-4; d_call: TRBD2; clone_size: once; cdr3_aa: CASSAGGENIQYF; cdr3_nt: TGCGCCAGCAGCGCGGGGGGGGAAAACATTCAGTACTTC
v_call: TRBV7-3; j_call: TRBJ1-1; d_call: .; clone_size: .; cdr3_aa: CASSRTVNTEAFF; cdr3_nt: TGTGCCAGCAGTAGAACGGTGAACACTGAAGCTTTCTTT
v_call: TRBV7-6; j_call: TRBJ1-1; d_call: .; clone_size: few; cdr3_aa: CASSLVAGGAVRSEAFF; cdr3_nt: TGTGCCAGCAGCTTAGTCGCTGGGGGCGCCGTGAGGAGTGAAGCTTTCTTT
v_call: TRBV7-9; j_call: TRBJ1-5; d_call: .; clone_size: .; cdr3_aa: CASSSSGDQPQHF; cdr3_nt: TGTGCCAGCAGCTCTTCAGGGGATCAGCCCCAGCATTTT
v_call: TRBV7-9; j_call: TRBJ2-3; d_call: TRBD2; clone_size: .; cdr3_aa: CASSGGTDTQYF; cdr3_nt: TGTGCTTCTAGCGGAGGCACAGATACGCAGTATTTT
v_call: TRBV19; j_call: TRBJ1-2; d_call: TRBD1; clone_size: .; cdr3_aa: CASSSRDRENYGYTF; cdr3_nt: TGTGCCAGTAGTTCCCGGGACAGGGAAAACTATGGCTACACCTTC
v_call: TRBV28; j_call: TRBJ2-1; d_call: .; clone_size: .; cdr3_aa: CASSLLPSANEQFF; cdr3_nt: TGTGCCAGCAGTTTGTTACCCAGCGCGAATGAGCAGTTCTTC
v_call: TRBV3-1/TRBV3-2; j_call: TRBJ2-1; d_call: .; clone_size: .; cdr3_aa: CASSQEGPLQSSYNEQFF; cdr3_nt: TGTGCCAGCAGCCAAGAGGGCCCATTACAGAGCTCCTACAATGAGCAGTTCTTC
v_call: TRBV24-1; j_call: TRBJ2-2; d_call: .; clone_size: few; cdr3_aa: CATSDLADNTGELFF; cdr3_nt: TGTGCCACCAGTGATTTAGCGGATAACACCGGGGAGCTGTTTTTT
v_call: TRBV7-2; j_call: TRBJ1-3; d_call: TRBD1; clone_size: .; cdr3_aa: CASSLGQGLGGSGNTIYF; cdr3_nt: TGTGCCAGCAGCCTGGGACAGGGGTTGGGAGGTTCTGGAAACACCATATATTTT